Following are 23 T cell receptor beta chains from one sample sequenced in a study of beta chain features in type 1 diabetes (dated 2018 in TCRdb). The method behind the library was the immunoSEQ multiplex PCR assay. All of the isolated RNA was reverse transcribed with the High Capacity cDNA Reverse Transcription Kit, so expressed TCRB transcripts were sequenced. TCRdb carries this immuneACCESS record with in-frame sequences only. Its versions omit some clonotypes, under half of them owing to an unresolved V gene in the studies checked, with the rest unexplained. The sample table records 200,000 to 250,000 clones; over 65% of these occur just once. Around 0.05% of the sample goes to the ten largest clones. The specimen was naive CD4+ T cells from blood. Explained via the paper, the cell subset or site label denotes: true naive CD4+ T cells. Every receptor here comes from a man aged 25-45 years in good health.

The V gene is TRBV25-1, the J gene TRBJ1-1; 9 nucleotides match TRBD1. CDR1 MGHDK and CDR2 SYGVNS come from the germline V gene. The CDR3 contains 12 residues. The trim removed 10 bases at V and 4 bases at J, leaving 4 bases unmatched. Here the CDR3 DNA reads TGTGCCACCCGACAGGGGGGCACTGAAGCTTTCTTT. Translating gives CATRQGGTEAFF.

This clone was seen more than once but under ten times. V is TRBV29-1 and J is TRBJ1-1, with 7 bases fitting TRBD1. Germline assignment: CDR1 SQVTM and CDR2 ANQGSEA. The CDR3 is made up of 12 amino acids. V lost 5 bases to trimming and J lost 1 base; unmatched junction nucleotides: 1. CDR3 coding DNA: TGCAGCGTTAACAGGGGGAACACTGAAGCTTTCTTT. Protein sequence: CSVNRGNTEAFF.

The J gene is TRBJ2-7, the V gene TRBV7-2, with TRBD2 matching over 9 bases. Germline assignment: CDR1 SGHTA and CDR2 FQGNSA. This CDR3 is 16 amino acids long. Trimming at V came to 5 bases and at J to 1 base, leaving 9 bases not matched to a gene. For the CDR3, the DNA is TGTGCCAGCAGCCTCCCGGGACTAGCAAATTCCTACGAGCAGTACTTC. Protein product: CASSLPGLANSYEQYF. Together with reference TRBV7-2 and TRBJ2-7, the CDR3 gives the full variable domain: GAGVSQSPSNKVTEKGKDVELRCDPISGHTALYWYRQSLGQGLEFLIYFQGNSAPDKSGLPSDRFSAERTGGSVSTLTIQRTQQEDSAVYLCASSLPGLANSYEQYFGPGTRLTVT.

The sample holds a few counts of this clone. V gene TRBV29-1 combines with J gene TRBJ2-2; 7 bases map to TRBD2. Germline V gene sequence: CDR1 SQVTM, CDR2 ANQGSEA. V dropped 2 bases and J dropped 8; count of bases not matched to a gene: 8. This CDR3 contains 14 residues. CDR3 protein: CSVERLAVGGELFF. CDR3 nucleotides: TGCAGCGTTGAAAGGCTAGCGGTAGGAGGGGAGCTGTTTTTT.

This clone was observed a handful of times. This rearrangement joins TRBV29-1 to TRBJ2-1, with TRBD2 matching 11 bases. V trimming: 8 bases; J trimming: 10 bases; junction bases outside the gene matches: 4. The V gene's germline CDR1 is SQVTM and CDR2 ANQGSEA. The CDR3 consists of 11 residues. The CDR3 reads CSFGLAGEQFF. The DNA of the CDR3 is TGCAGCTTCGGACTAGCGGGCGAGCAGTTCTTC.

The gene calls are TRBV29-1 and TRBJ1-3, with unresolved D. Germline V lookup: CDR1 SQVTM, CDR2 ANQGSEA. Between the trimmed V and J ends, which lost 7 bases and 1 base, there was a span of 8 bases. This CDR3 has 12 residues. The CDR3 nucleotides read TGCAGCGGAGGGCCGTCTGGAAACACCATATATTTT. Protein product: CSGGPSGNTIYF.

The CDR3 DNA follows: TGCGCCAGCAGCCTGGACAGGGCCTTCACCTTC. Amino acids: CASSLDRAFTF. The chain joins TRBV5-1 to TRBJ1-2; 8 bases agree with TRBD1. This CDR3 contains 11 residues. The V gene end was trimmed by 4 bases and the J gene end by 13 bases; junction bases not matched to a gene: 6. The germline gives CDR1 SGHRS, CDR2 YFSETQ.

V and J are TRBV2 and TRBJ2-5, with D perhaps matching TRBD1 or TRBD2 (5 bases each). CDR1 is SNHLY and CDR2 is FYNNEI in the germline V gene. CDR3 length equals 11 residues. Trimming took 1 base from V and 13 from J, leaving 10 bases between them. CDR3 in DNA: TGTGCCAGCAGTGAAGACGGGGCCCGGTACTTC. Translation gives CASSEDGARYF.

V is TRBV2 and J is TRBJ2-7; D is undetermined. Per germline, CDR1 SNHLY and CDR2 FYNNEI. V dropped 1 base and J dropped 6 bases, with 13 bases sitting between them. This CDR3 has 14 residues. CDR3 bases: TGTGCCAGCAGTGAAGGGGCCCAAGGACGCGAGCAGTACTTC. This translates into CASSEGAQGREQYF.

This sequence joins TRBV29-1 and TRBJ2-1; TRBD2 might be the D (5 bases). The V end lost 6 bases, the J end lost 8 bases, and 14 bases lay between the germline ends. The CDR3 has 12 residues. The V gene's germline CDR1 is SQVTM and CDR2 ANQGSEA. CDR3 in DNA: TGCAGCGTCGCTCCTGGAGGCGATGAGCAGTTCTTC. Translating gives CSVAPGGDEQFF.

The J gene is TRBJ2-3, the V gene TRBV7-9; D not resolved. CDR3 length equals 14 residues. The V gene's germline CDR1 is SEHNR and CDR2 FQNEAQ (reference sequence). V was cut by 2 bases and J by 6 bases, with 12 bases left in between. The CDR3 region is CASSLPSRRDTQYF. CDR3 in DNA: TGTGCCAGCAGCTTACCGTCACGTCGGGATACGCAGTATTTT.

The V and J genes are TRBV7-2 and TRBJ2-7, with 8 positions matching TRBD1. J lost 2 bases, V lost 4 bases, and 4 bases had no gene match. Per germline, CDR1 SGHTA and CDR2 FQGNSA. The CDR3 totals 14 residues. The CDR3 reads CASSSSRGPYEQYF. For the CDR3, the DNA is TGTGCCAGCAGCTCCAGCAGGGGGCCCTACGAGCAGTACTTC. The full variable domain, rest sourced from reference TRBV7-2 and TRBJ2-7, is GAGVSQSPSNKVTEKGKDVELRCDPISGHTALYWYRQSLGQGLEFLIYFQGNSAPDKSGLPSDRFSAERTGGSVSTLTIQRTQQEDSAVYLCASSSSRGPYEQYFGPGTRLTVT.

The count of this clone is one. One junction end disagrees with the germline gene, perhaps due to a read error. The chain employs TRBV7-9 and TRBJ2-6; D not resolved. Germline CDR1 and CDR2: SEHNR and FQNEAQ (reference sequence). The CDR3 extends over 10 amino acids. This chain's CDR3 is CASGLDRMTF. The CDR3 nucleotides read TGTGCCAGCGGCTTGGATCGAATGACTTTC.

V is TRBV30 and J is TRBJ1-3; no clear D. Per germline, CDR1 GTSNPN and CDR2 SVGIG (reference sequence). CDR3 length equals 11 residues. V was cut by 5 bases and J by 4 bases, with 6 bases left in between. The CDR3 sequence: CAWGGGNTIYF. CDR3 in DNA: TGTGCCTGGGGTGGAGGAAACACCATATATTTT.

The J gene is TRBJ1-1, the V gene TRBV29-1, with unresolved D. This CDR3 has 15 residues. The ends were cut back, 3 bases at V and 3 bases at J, with 17 bases in the middle. Germline CDR1 SQVTM, CDR2 ANQGSEA. The CDR3, as DNA: TGCAGCGTTGACGCAAGCGGGGAATTGGACACTGAAGCTTTCTTT. Residues: CSVDASGELDTEAFF.

This chain connects TRBV20-1 to TRBJ2-7; no definite D call. The V end lost 4 bases, the J end lost 4 bases, and 8 bases lay between the germline ends. This CDR3 contains 11 residues. Germline V gene sequence: CDR1 DFQATT, CDR2 SNEGSKA (reference sequence). This CDR3 is CSANLAYEQYF. The CDR3 coding sequence is TGCAGTGCTAATTTGGCTTACGAGCAGTACTTC.

This chain joins TRBV9 and TRBJ1-1; no firm D call. Germline V gene sequence: CDR1 SGDLS, CDR2 YYNGEE. The CDR3 totals 15 residues. Trimming pared 1 base from V and 0 bases from J, leaving 10 bases between. The CDR3 reads CASSVNAVMNTEAFF. In DNA form, the CDR3 reads TGTGCCAGCAGCGTAAATGCCGTAATGAACACTGAAGCTTTCTTT.

The genes are TRBV20-1 and TRBJ1-1; D unclear. V was cut by 6 bases and J by 6 bases, with 8 bases left in between. The CDR3 extends over 10 amino acids. Germline-derived CDR1 and CDR2 are DFQATT and SNEGSKA (reference sequence). CDR3 protein: CSATGPEAFF. CDR3 nucleotides: TGCAGTGCCACCGGACCTGAAGCTTTCTTT.

This chain links TRBV9 with TRBJ2-7; TRBD1 agrees at 7 bases. Germline trimming cut 2 bases from V and 1 base from J; bases unmatched to any gene: 6. The CDR3 is 15 residues long. The germline gives CDR1 SGDLS, CDR2 YYNGEE. The CDR3 DNA is TGTGCCAGCAGCGTGGCCACAGGGGCGTCCTACGAGCAGTACTTC. Translating it yields CASSVATGASYEQYF.

This CDR3 is CASSATGSRQPQHF. The CDR3 nucleotides are TGTGCCAGCAGTGCCACAGGGTCGAGGCAGCCCCAGCATTTT. The chain is built from TRBV25-1 and TRBJ1-5, with D maybe TRBD1 (6 bases). The germline V and J ends were trimmed by 4 bases and 7 bases, with 14 bases remaining between them. Per the germline V gene, CDR1 is MGHDK and CDR2 is SYGVNS. The CDR3 is 14 amino acids.

V gene TRBV30 combines with J gene TRBJ2-3; D is perhaps TRBD2 (5 bases). This CDR3 spans 13 amino acids. Per germline, CDR1 GTSNPN and CDR2 SVGIG (reference sequence). The V gene lost 3 bases and the J gene lost 4 bases, with 11 bases spanning the gap. The CDR3 coding sequence is TGTGCCTGGAGAAGAGGGCCGGCAGATACGCAGTATTTT. It translates to CAWRRGPADTQYF.

The V and J genes are TRBV7-2 and TRBJ2-3; D possibly corresponds to TRBD1 (5 bases). The germline CDR1 and CDR2 sequences are SGHTA and FQGNSA. This CDR3 spans 12 amino acids. V shed 1 base and J shed 10 bases, with 9 bases lying between them. CDR3 in DNA: TGTGCCAGCAGCTTAGTTAGCAGGGCGCAGTATTTT. As protein: CASSLVSRAQYF.

The chain is built from TRBV9 and TRBJ2-5; D ambiguous. The ends were cut back, 0 bases at V and 1 base at J, with 13 bases in the middle. The CDR3 totals 16 residues. Germline V CDR1 and CDR2: SGDLS, YYNGEE. This CDR3 is CASSVEDSMFQETQYF. The CDR3 nucleotides read TGTGCCAGCAGCGTAGAGGATAGCATGTTCCAAGAGACCCAGTACTTC.